This entry is about one TCR beta chain. The antigen is not known. The data were produced by immunoSEQ multiplex PCR, yet TCRdb's version contains in-frame clones alone and is incomplete. The data hold more than 140,000 clones, with 60% to 85% observed a single time. The sample is drawn from a study of cytotoxic CD8 clonotypes in ibrutinib-treated CLL. About the research overall: Response specimens were obtained following a median treatment duration of 12 months, with a range of 6 to 36.

Study results and caveats: At ibrutinib response, clonality increased, and at progression it declined back toward baseline. Higher circulating CD8+ T-cell counts strongly accompanied higher baseline clonality, above age-matched healthy donors.

The CDR3 is 14 residues long. V gave up 1 base and J gave up 1 base, with 7 bases separating them. Germline CDR1 is KGHSH and CDR2 is LQKENI. This TCR came from a human donor with chronic lymphocytic leukemia. The chain recombines TRBV18 with TRBJ1-1; the D is unclear. The input for sequencing was PBMCs, taken after 12 months of ibrutinib treatment. DNA for the CDR3: TGTGCCAGCTCACCACTAAGAGGGAACACTGAAGCTTTCTTT. Translation: CASSPLRGNTEAFF.